The 19 T cell receptor beta chains presented below share a single source sample, sequenced in a study of circulating and synovial CD4+ cells in juvenile arthritis. The method was immunoSEQ multiplex PCR; TCRdb's version includes in-frame clones alone and lacks a portion of them. The table has 25,000 to 35,000 clones, just under 95% seen once. Sequenced input: CD4+ T cells from blood. These receptors all come from a human donor with juvenile idiopathic arthritis.

J is TRBJ2-6 and V is TRBV18; D remains ambiguous. The germline gives CDR1 KGHSH, CDR2 LQKENI. The CDR3 is 18 residues long. The V gene lost 0 bases and the J gene lost 0 bases, with 12 bases spanning the gap. As DNA, the CDR3 is TGTGCCAGCTCACCACCCGGTCGTGCGATCTCTGGGGCCAACGTCCTGACTTTC. Translating gives CASSPPGRAISGANVLTF.

This chain uses TRBV10-3 with TRBJ2-1, with 11 nucleotides matching TRBD2. V lost 4 bases to trimming and J lost 8 bases; unmatched junction nucleotides: 4. Germline CDR1 is ENHRY and CDR2 is SYGVKD. CDR3 length: 14 residues. The CDR3 bases are TGTGCCATCAGTGGAACTAGCGGGAGAGATGAGCAGTTCTTC. Protein: CAISGTSGRDEQFF.

This clone was recorded once. The chain combines TRBV28 with TRBJ2-1; D possibly corresponds to TRBD2 (5 bases). Germline CDR1 and CDR2: MDHEN and SYDVKM. The CDR3 has 12 amino acids. The CDR3 bases are TGTGCAGTGAGGGCGACCTACAATGAGCAGTTCTTC. Protein product: CAVRATYNEQFF.

The V and J genes are TRBV5-4 and TRBJ1-1; perhaps TRBD1 as D (5 bases). The CDR3 loop spans 14 amino acids. CDR1 and CDR2 (germline): SGHNT, YYREEE (reference sequence). Trimming stripped 0 bases from V and 1 base from J, with 7 bases between. The CDR3 DNA reads as TGTGCCAGCAGCTTGGCCAGGGCGAACACTGAAGCTTTCTTT. Amino acid sequence: CASSLARANTEAFF.

The chain combines TRBV2 with TRBJ1-1; tentative D call: TRBD1 (6 bases). Deletions cut 4 bases from V and 6 bases from J, with 18 bases between. Germline CDR1 and CDR2: SNHLY and FYNNEI. The CDR3 is 15 amino acids. The CDR3 loop is CASSVRQAPRAEAFF. CDR3 nucleotides: TGTGCCAGCAGTGTTAGACAGGCCCCGAGAGCTGAAGCTTTCTTT.

The chain links TRBV19 to TRBJ2-3; TRBD2 agrees at 8 bases. The germline CDR1 and CDR2 sequences are LNHDA and SQIVND (reference sequence). The CDR3 spans 15 residues. Trimming cost V 4 bases and J 8 bases; bases outside gene matches: 11. In DNA, the CDR3 is TGTGCCAGTAGTACCGGCGGGAGGACCATAGCTACGCAGTATTTT. Its translation: CASSTGGRTIATQYF.

This chain connects TRBV29-1 to TRBJ2-5; possibly TRBD1 for D (6 bases). The CDR3 loop spans 13 amino acids. The ends were cut back, 6 bases at V and 2 bases at J, with 13 bases in the middle. Germline-derived CDR1 and CDR2 are SQVTM and ANQGSEA. CDR3 DNA: TGCAGCGTAAACAGGGTTTGGCAAGAGACCCAGTACTTC. Protein sequence: CSVNRVWQETQYF. Full variable domain (rest looked up from reference TRBV29-1 and TRBJ2-5): SAVISQKPSRDICQRGTSLTIQCQVDSQVTMMFWYRQQPGQSLTLIATANQGSEATYESGFVIDKFPISRPNLTFSTLTVSNMSPEDSSIYLCSVNRVWQETQYFGPGTRLLVL.

V is TRBV28 and J is TRBJ1-3; D possibly corresponds to TRBD1 (6 bases). The CDR3 runs 16 residues. The V end lost 6 bases, the J end lost 0 bases, and 15 bases lay between the germline ends. Per the germline V gene, CDR1 is MDHEN and CDR2 is SYDVKM. This CDR3 reads CASRPPGHRSGNTIYF. CDR3 DNA sequence: TGTGCCAGCAGGCCCCCGGGACACCGCTCTGGAAACACCATATATTTT.

This rearrangement joins TRBV19 to TRBJ2-7; 12 bases are a match to TRBD1. Germline CDR1 LNHDA, CDR2 SQIVND (reference sequence). This CDR3 has 14 amino acids. With 8 bases clipped from V and 5 bases from J, the junction kept 7 bases outside the gene matches. The CDR3 reads CASSRDRGLDEQYF. The CDR3, as DNA: TGTGCCAGTTCCCGGGACAGGGGGCTTGACGAGCAGTACTTC.

The rearrangement joins TRBV29-1 to TRBJ2-1, with D maybe TRBD1 (5 bases). V was pared by 3 bases and J by 4 bases, with 16 bases between. This CDR3 has 15 amino acids. The V gene's germline CDR1 is SQVTM and CDR2 ANQGSEA. The CDR3 loop is CSVEGRAFLYNEQFF. The DNA for the CDR3 is TGCAGCGTTGAGGGCAGGGCCTTTTTATACAATGAGCAGTTCTTC.

The rearrangement links TRBV9 to TRBJ2-3; no firm D call. The CDR3 contains 13 residues. V lost 0 bases and J lost 2, with 4 bases in between. Germline V lookup: CDR1 SGDLS, CDR2 YYNGEE. The DNA of the CDR3 is TGTGCCAGCAGCGTAGGGCACACAGATACGCAGTATTTT. It specifies CASSVGHTDTQYF. Using reference TRBV9 and TRBJ2-3 for the parts outside the CDR3, the full variable domain is DSGVTQTPKHLITATGQRVTLRCSPRSGDLSVYWYQQSLDQGLQFLIQYYNGEERAKGNILERFSAQQFPDLHSELNLSSLELGDSALYFCASSVGHTDTQYFGPGTRLTVL.

V is TRBV5-1 and J is TRBJ2-7; 8 nucleotides align to TRBD2. The CDR3 loop spans 14 amino acids. V shed 6 bases and J 3 bases; nucleotides not matched to a gene: 8. CDR1 SGHRS and CDR2 YFSETQ come from the germline V gene. The CDR3 coding sequence is TGCGCCAGCATGCCCTCGGGAGGGGGCTACGAGCAGTACTTC. This gives the protein CASMPSGGGYEQYF.

V and J are TRBV30 and TRBJ2-1; 9 bases line up with TRBD2. The CDR3 is made up of 16 amino acids. With V trimmed by 8 bases and J by 0 bases, 11 bases remained unmatched. CDR1 GTSNPN and CDR2 SVGIG come from the germline V gene (reference sequence). CDR3 DNA: TGTGCCCGTGGAAAGGATAGCGGGAGCTCCTACAATGAGCAGTTCTTC. Translating it yields CARGKDSGSSYNEQFF.

The chain couples TRBV23-1 to TRBJ2-5, with D uncertain. TRBV23-1 is an open reading frame, and its role is uncertain. The V and J ends lost 2 bases and 5 bases respectively, with 12 bases between them. CDR3 size: 14 residues. The CDR3, as DNA: TGCGCCAGCAGTCAAGGTGAGAAGTGGGAGACCCAGTACTTC. It is translated as CASSQGEKWETQYF.

The rearrangement links TRBV9 to TRBJ2-7; 7 positions match TRBD2. Germline assignment: CDR1 SGDLS and CDR2 YYNGEE. The V segment lost 2 bases and the J segment 5 bases; nucleotides outside the gene matches: 4. The CDR3 covers 13 residues. Here the CDR3 reads CASSVSGFDEQYF. DNA of the CDR3: TGTGCCAGCAGCGTTAGCGGGTTCGACGAGCAGTACTTC. Variable domain in full (rest from reference TRBV9 and TRBJ2-7): DSGVTQTPKHLITATGQRVTLRCSPRSGDLSVYWYQQSLDQGLQFLIQYYNGEERAKGNILERFSAQQFPDLHSELNLSSLELGDSALYFCASSVSGFDEQYFGPGTRLTVT.

The chain is built from TRBV9 and TRBJ2-7, with TRBD1 identical over 7 bases. This CDR3 is built from 15 residues. Unmatched junction bases numbered 11, after V lost 3 bases and J lost 5 bases. The germline V gene has CDR1 SGDLS and CDR2 YYNGEE. CDR3 nucleotides: TGTGCCAGCAGCGGGTCACCGCGAGGGGGCCACGAGCAGTACTTC. Amino acids: CASSGSPRGGHEQYF.

The chain uses TRBV5-1 and TRBJ2-3; weak D call: TRBD1 (6 bases). The CDR3 is 14 amino acids. V lost 1 base to trimming and J lost 2 bases, with 8 bases between them. The germline gives CDR1 SGHRS, CDR2 YFSETQ. In nucleotides, the CDR3 is TGCGCCAGCAGCTTGTGGGGGCTCACAGATACGCAGTATTTT. Its protein is CASSLWGLTDTQYF.

The chain carries TRBV19 and TRBJ1-1, with D possibly TRBD1 on 6 matching bases. Trimming shortened V by 8 bases and J by 0 bases, and 13 bases separated the two germline ends. Germline CDR1 LNHDA, CDR2 SQIVND (reference sequence). The CDR3 is 14 amino acids. The CDR3 is CASLGGAMNTEAFF. The CDR3 region has the DNA TGTGCCAGTCTAGGGGGGGCCATGAACACTGAAGCTTTCTTT.

The V gene is TRBV4-2, the J gene TRBJ1-1; D gene ambiguous. The V end was cut by 2 bases, the J end by 2 bases, with 18 bases between. CDR1 is LGHNA and CDR2 is YNFKEQ in the germline V gene. CDR3 size: 17 residues. The CDR3 spells CASSQRRPEASNTEAFF. The CDR3 DNA follows: TGTGCCAGCAGCCAAAGGCGGCCGGAGGCTTCTAACACTGAAGCTTTCTTT.